The 26 T cell receptor beta chains below come from one sample, sequenced in a study of blood T cell repertoires in COVID-19. Using immunoSEQ multiplex PCR, the repertoire was profiled, and TCRdb retains in-frame clones only, with some absent. The sample lists about 240,000 clones, under 85% occurring once. Sequencing input: peripheral blood. These receptors were taken from a human donor in a cohort sampled during active COVID-19.

J is TRBJ1-2 and V is TRBV28; TRBD1 is a possible D gene (5 bases). The germline V gene encodes CDR1 MDHEN and CDR2 SYDVKM. This CDR3 comprises 14 residues. Between the trimmed V and J ends, which lost 7 bases and 4 bases, there was a span of 16 bases. The CDR3 region is CASTSGGSSYGYTF. The CDR3 DNA follows: TGTGCCAGCACCTCGGGGGGTTCGAGCTATGGCTACACCTTC.

The table lists this clone with many counts. This sequence joins TRBV23-1 and TRBJ2-3, with a possible D match to TRBD1 (5 bases). TRBV23-1 is flagged as an ORF with uncertain function. The CDR3 is 17 residues long. With 0 bases removed from V and 1 base from J, the gap between germline ends came to 14 bases. CDR3 sequence: CASSQSRPGRGTDTQYF. CDR3 bases: TGCGCCAGCAGTCAATCTCGGCCAGGGCGTGGCACAGATACGCAGTATTTT.

The J gene is TRBJ1-1, the V gene TRBV19; 8 bases align to TRBD1. Germline trimming cut 5 bases from V and 4 bases from J; bases unmatched to any gene: 6. The CDR3 length is 14 residues. Germline CDR1 LNHDA, CDR2 SQIVND (reference sequence). As DNA, the CDR3 is TGTGCCAGTAGTGTTGACAGGGGAATCACTGAAGCTTTCTTT. As protein: CASSVDRGITEAFF.

The chain joins TRBV12-3 or TRBV12-4 to TRBJ2-5; D remains unclear. V gave up 7 bases and J gave up 1 base, with 7 bases separating them. The CDR3 length is 12 residues. The CDR3 reads CASTVSQETQYF. CDR3 bases: TGTGCCAGCACGGTCTCCCAAGAGACCCAGTACTTC.

The count of this clone is one. V and J are TRBV2 and TRBJ1-1; D may be TRBD1 (6 bases). Trimming left V 7 bases short and J 1 base short, with 13 bases between. The CDR3 runs to 14 residues. Germline V gives CDR1 SNHLY, CDR2 FYNNEI. CDR3 sequence (DNA): TGTGCCAGCACCATTTTACAGGGGAACACTGAAGCTTTCTTT. Translation gives CASTILQGNTEAFF.

This clone was recorded once. The chain joins TRBV10-1 to TRBJ2-3; D perhaps matches TRBD2 (6 bases). The germline gives CDR1 WNHNN, CDR2 SYGVQD (reference sequence). V was cut by 5 bases and J by 2 bases, with 17 bases left in between. This CDR3 is 16 amino acids long. The CDR3 nucleotides are TGCGCCAGCAGTAGGGTGGGGCGGGACCACACAGATACGCAGTATTTT. It specifies CASSRVGRDHTDTQYF.

The chain recombines TRBV27 with TRBJ1-1; the match to TRBD1 covers 9 bases. This CDR3 spans 15 amino acids. The ends lost 6 bases at V and 0 bases at J; junction bases unmatched: 5. Germline lookup yields CDR1 MNHEY and CDR2 SMNVEV (reference sequence). The CDR3: CASSPGQGMNTEAFF. CDR3 coding DNA: TGTGCCAGCAGCCCAGGACAGGGGATGAACACTGAAGCTTTCTTT.

The chain uses TRBV3-1 (or the pseudogene TRBV3-2) and TRBJ1-6; weak D call: TRBD1 (6 bases). Germline-derived CDR1 and CDR2 are LGHDT and YNNKEL (reference sequence). V lost 4 bases and J lost 9, with 19 bases in between. This CDR3 comprises 16 residues. CDR3 residues: CASSLGQSGFGSPLHF. CDR3 sequence (DNA): TGTGCCAGCAGCCTCGGACAGAGTGGGTTTGGTTCACCCCTCCACTTT.

The chain links TRBV15 to TRBJ1-3, with D maybe TRBD1 (6 bases). This CDR3 is built from 16 residues. V shed 7 bases and J shed 0 bases, with 16 bases lying between them. CDR1 is LNHNV and CDR2 is YYDKDF in the germline V gene (reference sequence). The CDR3 spells CATTPGVHHSGNTIYF. CDR3 coding DNA: TGTGCCACCACCCCAGGGGTCCACCACTCTGGAAACACCATATATTTT.

This clone has a handful of counts. The chain joins TRBV4-2 to TRBJ2-5; 8 nucleotides align to TRBD2. This CDR3 comprises 16 residues. Unmatched junction bases numbered 12, after V lost 0 bases and J lost 9 bases. From germline, CDR1 is LGHNA and CDR2 YNFKEQ. The CDR3 spells CASSQEGGRTLSSQYF. CDR3 coding DNA: TGTGCCAGCAGCCAAGAGGGCGGGAGGACCCTATCTTCCCAGTACTTC.

The chain employs TRBV2 and TRBJ1-4; a possible D gene is TRBD1 (6 bases). With 4 bases removed from V and 8 bases from J, the gap between germline ends came to 14 bases. The CDR3 is made up of 14 amino acids. The germline V gene encodes CDR1 SNHLY and CDR2 FYNNEI. The CDR3: CASSVQGIGEKLFF. The DNA of the CDR3 is TGTGCCAGCAGTGTTCAGGGGATAGGGGAAAAACTGTTTTTT.

V gene TRBV12-3 or TRBV12-4 combines with J gene TRBJ2-7; 8 bases are shared with TRBD1. The CDR3 is 13 residues long. With V trimmed by 6 bases and J by 7 bases, 8 bases remained unmatched. The CDR3 DNA reads TGTGCCAGCAGATCCGGGACAGGTAAAGAGCAGTACTTC. As protein: CASRSGTGKEQYF.

The chain uses TRBV2 and TRBJ1-2, with 7 bases lining up with TRBD1. CDR1 and CDR2 from the germline V gene are SNHLY and FYNNEI. The CDR3 loop spans 13 amino acids. The junction had 8 bases not matched to a gene; V was cut back by 6 bases and J by 7 bases. Here the CDR3 reads CASRPDRESGYTF. CDR3 DNA sequence: TGTGCCAGCAGGCCCGACAGGGAGAGTGGCTACACCTTC.

In its sample, this clone was seen a few times. The chain joins TRBV5-1 to TRBJ1-1; no definite D call. V lost 5 bases to trimming and J lost 1 base, with 12 bases between them. The germline gives CDR1 SGHRS, CDR2 YFSETQ. This CDR3 spans 14 amino acids. The CDR3 spells CASRGPRENTEAFF. DNA for the CDR3: TGCGCCAGCAGAGGGCCACGGGAGAACACTGAAGCTTTCTTT.

The V gene is TRBV7-6, the J gene TRBJ1-6, with a weak D call TRBD1 (5 bases). The germline V and J ends were trimmed by 1 base and 7 bases, with 11 bases remaining between them. Germline CDR1 SGHVS, CDR2 FNYEAQ. The CDR3 loop spans 15 amino acids. The CDR3 sequence: CASSLEWGGNSPLHF. CDR3 sequence (DNA): TGTGCCAGCAGCTTAGAATGGGGGGGAAATTCACCCCTCCACTTT.

This clone was seen at least ten times. This chain links TRBV9 with TRBJ2-7; D is unclear. This CDR3 is 11 amino acids long. Trimming took off 3 bases at V and 3 bases at J, with 4 bases between the two ends. Germline CDR1 and CDR2: SGDLS and YYNGEE. In DNA form, the CDR3 reads TGTGCCAGCAGCGCCAGCTACGAGCAGTACTTC. This encodes CASSASYEQYF.

Within the sample, this clone is medium-sized. The rearrangement links TRBV19 to TRBJ2-5, with 8 bases identical to TRBD1. The germline gives CDR1 LNHDA, CDR2 SQIVND (reference sequence). Trimming at V came to 6 bases and at J to 3 bases, leaving 6 bases not matched to a gene. The CDR3 totals 14 residues. CDR3 DNA sequence: TGTGCCAGTAGCGTGACAGGGGATAAAGAGACCCAGTACTTC. This encodes CASSVTGDKETQYF.

The gene calls are TRBV7-9 and TRBJ2-5; 11 nucleotides agree with TRBD1. This CDR3 is built from 16 residues. V lost 5 bases and J lost 6; bases outside the gene matches: 11. CDR1 and CDR2 (germline): SEHNR, FQNEAQ (reference sequence). The CDR3 loop reads CASSPGGGQGAKTQYF. CDR3 bases: TGTGCCAGCAGCCCCGGGGGTGGACAGGGGGCAAAGACCCAGTACTTC.

Note on this clone: At one end the junction does not follow the germline gene, possibly because of a read error. The chain links TRBV7-2 to TRBJ2-1, with 10 bases matching TRBD2. From germline, CDR1 is SGHTA and CDR2 FQGNSA. This CDR3 has 16 residues. The CDR3 sequence: CASSLVPGLAYSEQFF. The CDR3 bases are TGTGCCAGCAGCTTAGTTCCGGGACTAGCGTACAGTGAGCAGTTCTTC.

The J gene is TRBJ2-7, the V gene TRBV3-1 (or the pseudogene TRBV3-2), with D possibly TRBD1 on 5 matching bases. Between the trimmed V and J ends, which lost 1 base and 0 bases, there was a span of 10 bases. In germline, CDR1 is LGHDT, CDR2 YNNKEL (reference sequence). This CDR3 has 15 residues. The CDR3 protein is CASSQGQHNSYEQYF. Here the CDR3 DNA reads TGTGCCAGCAGCCAAGGACAGCATAACTCCTACGAGCAGTACTTC.

V usage is TRBV7-2 and J usage is TRBJ2-7, with 9 positions matching TRBD1. CDR3 length: 16 residues. With V trimmed by 0 bases and J by 3 bases, 6 bases remained unmatched. CDR1 and CDR2 from the germline V gene are SGHTA and FQGNSA. The DNA of the CDR3 is TGTGCCAGCAGCTTAGCGGTGGGACAGGGTATCTACGAGCAGTACTTC. Translation: CASSLAVGQGIYEQYF.

The chain carries TRBV2 and TRBJ2-7; the D is unclear. The CDR3 has 15 residues. Germline assignment: CDR1 SNHLY and CDR2 FYNNEI. Between the trimmed V and J ends, which lost 2 bases and 3 bases, there was a span of 14 bases. The CDR3 DNA follows: TGTGCCAGCAGTGAAACTCCCAGGCCTATCTACGAGCAGTACTTC. This gives the protein CASSETPRPIYEQYF. Based on the CDR3 plus reference TRBV2 and TRBJ2-7, the full variable domain is EPEVTQTPSHQVTQMGQEVILRCVPISNHLYFYWYRQILGQKVEFLVSFYNNEISEKSEIFDDQFSVERPDGSNFTLKIRSTKLEDSAMYFCASSETPRPIYEQYFGPGTRLTVT.

This chain uses TRBV5-1 with TRBJ1-1, with D tentatively TRBD1 (6 bases). The CDR3 loop spans 14 amino acids. Germline CDR1 is SGHRS and CDR2 is YFSETQ. V was pared by 3 bases and J by 2 bases, with 11 bases between. The DNA of the CDR3 is TGCGCCAGCAGCTCACAGGGACCCAACACTGAAGCTTTCTTT. Its protein product is CASSSQGPNTEAFF.

V is TRBV6-1 and J is TRBJ2-7, with D possibly being TRBD1 (6 bases). This CDR3 has 14 residues. Germline CDR1 reads MNHNS; CDR2 reads SASEGT. Between the trimmed V and J ends, which lost 3 bases and 3 bases, there was a span of 12 bases. The CDR3 reads CASSDPGHYYEQYF. Here the CDR3 DNA reads TGTGCCAGCAGTGACCCGGGACATTACTACGAGCAGTACTTC.

This chain joins TRBV28 and TRBJ2-2, with 7 bases identical to TRBD1. The CDR3 is made up of 14 amino acids. V shed 5 bases, J shed 5 bases, and the junction held 5 bases outside the gene matches. Germline CDR1 reads MDHEN; CDR2 reads SYDVKM. CDR3 coding DNA: TGTGCCAGCAGTCCCGGGACAGCTACCGGGGAGCTGTTTTTT. It specifies CASSPGTATGELFF.

V gene TRBV4-1 combines with J gene TRBJ2-7; TRBD1 matches 8 bases. Germline loops: CDR1 MGHRA, CDR2 YSYEKL. The V gene end was trimmed by 1 base and the J gene end by 3 bases; junction bases not matched to a gene: 5. CDR3 length equals 15 residues. The CDR3 spells CASSQVGTGYYEQYF. CDR3 in DNA: TGCGCCAGCAGCCAAGTAGGGACAGGATACTACGAGCAGTACTTC.